These 27 T cell receptor beta chains came from one sample sequenced in a study of beta chain features in type 1 diabetes listed by TCRdb under 2018. Library construction relied on the immunoSEQ multiplex PCR assay. All of the isolated RNA was reverse transcribed with the High Capacity cDNA Reverse Transcription Kit, so expressed TCRB transcripts were sequenced. As stored in TCRdb, this immuneACCESS dataset retains in-frame rearrangements with V and J assigned. A fraction of the clones does not appear; measured against another copy, unresolved V genes explain less than half of the discrepancy, and the remainder lacks a known reason. This sample is represented by some 900,000 clones; 15% to 20% of them were singletons. The ten largest account for 0.023% of the sample. The sample was naive CD4+ T cells from blood. What this sample's cell subset or site label stands for: true naive CD4+ T cells. Receptors originate from a woman under 30 in good health.

A few counts support this clone. The chain employs TRBV7-9 and TRBJ2-5; 12 nucleotides align to TRBD2. The trim removed 5 bases at V and 3 bases at J, leaving 4 bases unmatched. Germline lookup yields CDR1 SEHNR and CDR2 FQNEAQ (reference sequence). The CDR3 extends over 15 amino acids. The CDR3 DNA follows: TGTGCCAGCAGCCCTCTAGCGGGAGGGAAAGAGACCCAGTACTTC. Its protein product is CASSPLAGGKETQYF.

This sequence joins TRBV28 and TRBJ2-3, with D perhaps matching TRBD1 (6 bases). The CDR3 consists of 15 residues. Per the germline V gene, CDR1 is MDHEN and CDR2 is SYDVKM. V was cut by 8 bases and J by 0 bases, with 15 bases left in between. The DNA of the CDR3 is TGTGCCAGCGCCCCGTGGACAGCTAGCACAGATACGCAGTATTTT. Its translation is CASAPWTASTDTQYF. The whole variable domain, remainder taken from reference TRBV28 and TRBJ2-3, is DVKVTQSSRYLVKRTGEKVFLECVQDMDHENMFWYRQDPGLGLRLIYFSYDVKMKEKGDIPEGYSVSREKKERFSLILESASTNQTSMYLCASAPWTASTDTQYFGPGTRLTVL.

This chain joins TRBV25-1 and TRBJ2-5; D remains ambiguous. The germline V gene has CDR1 MGHDK and CDR2 SYGVNS. V lost 6 bases and J lost 3, with 11 bases in between. The CDR3 is 13 amino acids. CDR3 nucleotides: TGTGCCAGCAGCTCGACGGAAAAAGAGACCCAGTACTTC. This gives the protein CASSSTEKETQYF.

Only a few counts were recorded for this clone. The chain has TRBV6-6 and TRBJ2-4, with D possibly matching TRBD1 (5 bases). V gave up 7 bases and J gave up 1 base, with 5 bases separating them. Germline V gene sequence: CDR1 MNHNY, CDR2 SVGAGI (reference sequence). CDR3 size: 12 residues. The CDR3 nucleotides read TGTGCCAGCACAGGGGCCAAAAACATTCAGTACTTC. Its translation: CASTGAKNIQYF.

This clone was seen a few times. The rearrangement joins TRBV5-4 to TRBJ1-2, with D unclear. This CDR3 has 12 residues. Looked up from germline, CDR1 is SGHNT and CDR2 is YYREEE (reference sequence). V gave up 1 base and J gave up 6 bases, with 7 bases separating them. CDR3: CASSLSGDGYTF. In DNA, the CDR3 is TGTGCCAGCAGCTTGTCTGGGGATGGCTACACCTTC.

This clone occurred a few times. The chain is built from TRBV13 and TRBJ2-7, with D possibly being TRBD2 (5 bases). Germline V lookup: CDR1 PRHDT, CDR2 FYEKMQ (reference sequence). V lost 5 bases and J 4 bases, leaving 15 bases between the germline ends. The CDR3 is 14 amino acids. CDR3 region: CASSPRASTYEQYF. The CDR3 DNA follows: TGTGCCAGCAGCCCGAGGGCCTCGACTTACGAGCAGTACTTC.

V gene TRBV14 combines with J gene TRBJ1-1; D remains unclear. V was cut by 0 bases and J by 5 bases, with 7 bases left in between. The germline gives CDR1 SGHDN, CDR2 FVKESK. This CDR3 is 13 amino acids long. In DNA form, the CDR3 reads TGTGCCAGCAGCCAAGAGGCGGGAACTGAAGCTTTCTTT. Its translation is CASSQEAGTEAFF. Filled out from reference TRBV14 and TRBJ1-1, the complete variable domain reads EAGVTQFPSHSVIEKGQTVTLRCDPISGHDNLYWYRRVMGKEIKFLLHFVKESKQDESGMPNNRFLAERTGGTYSTLKVQPAELEDSGVYFCASSQEAGTEAFFGQGTRLTVV.

V and J are TRBV29-1 and TRBJ2-2, with D possibly matching TRBD1 (5 bases). This CDR3 has 14 amino acids. Trimming left V 2 bases short and J 4 bases short, with 11 bases between. Germline V gene lookup returns CDR1 SQVTM and CDR2 ANQGSEA. The CDR3 here is CSVESGAGTGELFF. CDR3 in DNA: TGCAGCGTTGAATCTGGGGCCGGCACCGGGGAGCTGTTTTTT.

This sequence joins TRBV19 and TRBJ1-1; D is undetermined. This CDR3 spans 16 amino acids. CDR1 and CDR2 from the germline V gene are LNHDA and SQIVND (reference sequence). V lost 5 bases to trimming and J lost 2 bases, with 18 bases between them. Here the CDR3 DNA reads TGTGCCAGTAGTCCGGGCGGGGTTTGGGCCAACACTGAAGCTTTCTTT. Its translation is CASSPGGVWANTEAFF. The whole variable domain, remainder taken from reference TRBV19 and TRBJ1-1, is DGGITQSPKYLFRKEGQNVTLSCEQNLNHDAMYWYRQDPGQGLRLIYYSQIVNDFQKGDIAEGYSVSREKKESFPLTVTSAQKNPTAFYLCASSPGGVWANTEAFFGQGTRLTVV.

Concerning this clone: Other DNA sequences from this sample encode an identical CDR3 as well. This rearrangement joins TRBV7-9 to TRBJ2-1; D gene ambiguous. Trimming pared 3 bases from V and 7 bases from J, leaving 1 base between. The CDR3 runs 10 residues. Per germline, CDR1 SEHNR and CDR2 FQNEAQ (reference sequence). The CDR3 DNA reads as TGTGCCAGCAGCTTTAATGAGCAGTTCTTC. Amino acid sequence: CASSFNEQFF.

This chain joins TRBV29-1 and TRBJ2-7, with 9 bases identical to TRBD2. The CDR3 has 18 amino acids. In germline, CDR1 is SQVTM, CDR2 ANQGSEA. Trimming took 4 bases from V and 2 from J; bases not matched to a gene: 18. CDR3 DNA sequence: TGCAGCGTTGCATCCGGGGTTAGCGGGAGTCCCCCTACCTACGAGCAGTACTTC. Translating gives CSVASGVSGSPPTYEQYF.

This clone was seen more than once but under ten times. V is TRBV7-2 and J is TRBJ2-1, with D perhaps matching TRBD2 (5 bases). CDR1 SGHTA and CDR2 FQGNSA come from the germline V gene. The CDR3 runs 13 residues. The V and J ends lost 3 bases and 9 bases respectively, with 12 bases between them. This CDR3 reads CASSFGIDVEQFF. The DNA for the CDR3 is TGTGCCAGCAGCTTCGGGATTGACGTTGAGCAGTTCTTC.

The chain recombines TRBV5-1 with TRBJ1-1; D is perhaps TRBD1 (6 bases). The CDR3 runs 14 residues. With 6 bases removed from V and 3 bases from J, the gap between germline ends came to 15 bases. The V gene's germline CDR1 is SGHRS and CDR2 YFSETQ. CDR3 sequence (DNA): TGCGCCAGCAAGCAGACAGGAAGGGACACTGAAGCTTTCTTT. Amino acid sequence: CASKQTGRDTEAFF.

In its sample, this clone was seen a few times. Within the sample, other DNA sequences also encode this same CDR3. This chain connects TRBV5-4 to TRBJ2-5; no reliable D call. The CDR3 covers 11 residues. Germline CDR1 reads SGHNT; CDR2 reads YYREEE (reference sequence). Trimming cost V 5 bases and J 3 bases, with 5 bases left between them. For the CDR3, the DNA is TGTGCCAGCAGTTTCGAAGAGACCCAGTACTTC. This sequence encodes CASSFEETQYF.

The rearrangement joins TRBV28 to TRBJ2-5; 8 bases are a match to TRBD1. CDR1 and CDR2 (germline): MDHEN, SYDVKM. The CDR3 runs 15 residues. The J segment lost 1 base and the V segment lost 5 bases, leaving 6 bases of the junction unmatched. In DNA form, the CDR3 reads TGTGCCAGCAGTCCGACAGGGGTTACCCAAGAGACCCAGTACTTC. This translates into CASSPTGVTQETQYF.

A few counts support this clone. This chain connects TRBV28 to TRBJ1-5; the match to TRBD1 covers 9 bases. CDR1 is MDHEN, CDR2 SYDVKM, per germline. The CDR3 length is 16 residues. After removal of 5 bases from V and 6 bases from J, the junction contained 11 bases not matched to a gene. The CDR3 nucleotides are TGTGCCAGCAGTCCAAGGACAGGGGTCTTTAGTCAGCCCCAGCATTTT. Translation gives CASSPRTGVFSQPQHF.

This sequence joins TRBV11-2 and TRBJ2-5; 9 bases match TRBD2. V trimming: 3 bases; J trimming: 13 bases; junction bases outside the gene matches: 12. CDR1 and CDR2 from the germline V gene are SGHAT and FQNNGV. This CDR3 contains 14 residues. DNA for the CDR3: TGTGCCAGCAGCTTTCAGCGGGAGGATGTGGGGGGGTACTTC. The encoded protein is CASSFQREDVGGYF.

The chain is built from TRBV29-1 and TRBJ2-5, with D possibly being TRBD1 (5 bases). The germline V and J ends were trimmed by 5 bases and 3 bases, with 10 bases remaining between them. The germline CDR1 and CDR2 sequences are SQVTM and ANQGSEA. The CDR3 is 12 residues long. The CDR3 reads CSVFAGKETQYF. The CDR3 coding sequence is TGCAGCGTTTTCGCAGGGAAAGAGACCCAGTACTTC.

The genes are TRBV6-1 and TRBJ2-6; 7 nucleotides align to TRBD1. Looked up from germline, CDR1 is MNHNS and CDR2 is SASEGT. With 4 bases clipped from V and 0 bases from J, the junction kept 3 bases outside the gene matches. This CDR3 region has 16 residues. The CDR3 coding sequence is TGTGCCAGCAGTGGGGGGACAGTCTCTGGGGCCAACGTCCTGACTTTC. Its translation: CASSGGTVSGANVLTF.

This clone has just a few counts. The chain carries TRBV28 and TRBJ2-3; D could derive from TRBD1 or TRBD2 (5 bases each). There are 15 residues in the CDR3. Trimming stripped 4 bases from V and 7 bases from J, with 18 bases between. The germline V gene encodes CDR1 MDHEN and CDR2 SYDVKM. The CDR3 protein is CASSSADGDENTQYF. The CDR3 DNA reads TGTGCCAGCAGTTCAGCCGACGGGGACGAAAATACGCAGTATTTT.

This clone was counted between two and nine times. The rearrangement uses TRBV6-1 and TRBJ2-3, with 7 bases identical to TRBD2. Germline CDR1 reads MNHNS; CDR2 reads SASEGT. The CDR3 covers 13 residues. V was pared by 8 bases and J by 4 bases, with 6 bases of the junction left unmatched. CDR3 coding DNA: TGTGCCAGCTCACCCCGGGGGGCAGATACGCAGTATTTT. It yields the protein CASSPRGADTQYF.

V gene TRBV7-2 combines with J gene TRBJ1-5, with D unresolved. CDR1 and CDR2 from the germline V gene are SGHTA and FQGNSA. V shed 7 bases and J shed 2 bases, with 12 bases lying between them. The CDR3 is 14 residues long. As DNA, the CDR3 is TGTGCCAGCACCGATTCCGGGGGCAATCAGCCCCAGCATTTT. This encodes CASTDSGGNQPQHF.

The genes are TRBV2 and TRBJ2-7; TRBD1 agrees at 10 bases. After removal of 1 base from V and 2 bases from J, the junction contained 5 bases not matched to a gene. Per germline, CDR1 SNHLY and CDR2 FYNNEI. The CDR3 contains 16 residues. The CDR3 region is CASSEESGTGAYEQYF. CDR3 bases: TGTGCCAGCAGTGAAGAGTCTGGGACAGGGGCCTACGAGCAGTACTTC.

This chain connects TRBV7-8 to TRBJ2-1, with D hard to call. Germline V CDR1 and CDR2: SGHVS, FQNEAQ. The V end was cut by 0 bases, the J end by 15 bases, with 15 bases between. This CDR3 is 13 amino acids long. In nucleotides, the CDR3 is TGTGCCAGCAGCTTAGCTTTGATGGACCCGCGGTTCTTC. Translation gives CASSLALMDPRFF.

J is TRBJ1-2 and V is TRBV2; D might be TRBD1 (5 bases). This CDR3 comprises 12 residues. CDR1 is SNHLY and CDR2 is FYNNEI in the germline V gene. Trimming removed 10 bases at V and 2 bases at J, with 11 bases between. The CDR3: CAIGAENYGYTF. The CDR3 DNA follows: TGTGCCATCGGGGCCGAGAACTATGGCTACACCTTC.

V is TRBV4-2 and J is TRBJ2-7, with TRBD1 as a possible D gene (6 bases). Germline CDR1 is LGHNA and CDR2 is YNFKEQ. This CDR3 contains 14 residues. V was trimmed by 5 bases and J by 0 bases, leaving 11 bases between them. The CDR3 sequence: CASSEQGTSYEQYF. The CDR3, as DNA: TGTGCCAGCAGCGAACAGGGTACCTCCTACGAGCAGTACTTC.

The chain links TRBV7-2 to TRBJ2-1, with a weak D call TRBD1 (6 bases). Germline values: CDR1 SGHTA, CDR2 FQGNSA. The CDR3 spans 12 residues. The ends were cut back, 5 bases at V and 8 bases at J, with 10 bases in the middle. The CDR3 here is CASSLGQYEQFF. The DNA for the CDR3 is TGTGCCAGCAGCCTTGGACAGTATGAGCAGTTCTTC.